Each of the 14 T cell receptor beta chains below was sequenced from the same sample in a study of blood T cell repertoires in COVID-19. TCRdb keeps only in-frame clones here, not all; method: immunoSEQ multiplex PCR. The profile covers some 490,000 clones, with less than 90% appearing a single time and approximately 8.3% taken by the ten largest. What was sequenced was PBMCs or T cells enriched from blood (not recorded which). The receptors were gathered from a woman aged 55 to 70 who had recovered from COVID-19.

The V and J genes are TRBV5-1 and TRBJ2-1; D is undetermined. Germline-derived CDR1 and CDR2 are SGHRS and YFSETQ. Trimming shortened V by 5 bases and J by 7 bases, and 16 bases separated the two germline ends. This CDR3 region has 14 residues. The CDR3 loop reads CASRPYYGVNEQFF. CDR3 in DNA: TGCGCCAGCAGACCATACTACGGCGTGAATGAGCAGTTCTTC. The full variable domain, completed using reference TRBV5-1 and TRBJ2-1, is KAGVTQTPRYLIKTRGQQVTLSCSPISGHRSVSWYQQTPGQGLQFLFEYFSETQRNKGNFPGRFSGRQFSNSRSEMNVSTLELGDSALYLCASRPYYGVNEQFFGPGTRLTVL.

V gene TRBV2 combines with J gene TRBJ2-5; D is uncertain. The length of the CDR3 is 14 residues. Per the germline V gene, CDR1 is SNHLY and CDR2 is FYNNEI. Trimming removed 5 bases from V and 4 bases from J, with 14 bases in between. CDR3 in DNA: TGTGCCAGCAGTTCAGACGGAGAGAGAGAGACCCAGTACTTC. Translated: CASSSDGERETQYF.

The chain couples TRBV7-8 to TRBJ1-4; TRBD1 might be the D (6 bases). The germline V gene encodes CDR1 SGHVS and CDR2 FQNEAQ. V shed 5 bases and J shed 8 bases, with 21 bases lying between them. This CDR3 comprises 16 residues. This CDR3 reads CASSASLGAFREKLFF. The CDR3 DNA follows: TGTGCCAGCAGCGCTTCTCTGGGGGCTTTTAGGGAAAAACTGTTTTTT.

The chain has TRBV10-3 and TRBJ1-1; 7 nucleotides agree with TRBD1. The CDR3 has 15 amino acids. V shed 3 bases and J 7 bases; nucleotides not matched to a gene: 11. Germline-derived CDR1 and CDR2 are ENHRY and SYGVKD. In DNA form, the CDR3 reads TGTGCCATCAGTGATAACTCCGGGACAGTGAGTGAAGCTTTCTTT. Encoded protein: CAISDNSGTVSEAFF.

J is TRBJ2-5 and V is TRBV7-2; TRBD2 is a possible D gene (5 bases). The ends were cut back, 4 bases at V and 5 bases at J, with 14 bases in the middle. The germline V gene has CDR1 SGHTA and CDR2 FQGNSA. The CDR3 totals 14 residues. The CDR3 sequence: CASSSIRPGETQYF. Here the CDR3 DNA reads TGTGCCAGCAGCTCTATCAGGCCGGGGGAGACCCAGTACTTC.

This clone showed up just a few times. This chain links TRBV28 with TRBJ1-5, with 9 bases that match TRBD1. Trimming removed 4 bases from V and 5 bases from J; junction bases left unmatched: 6. The germline CDR1 and CDR2 sequences are MDHEN and SYDVKM. The CDR3 runs to 15 residues. CDR3 sequence (DNA): TGTGCCAGCAGTTCCGGGACAGGGTCTTATCAGCCCCAGCATTTT. It translates to CASSSGTGSYQPQHF.

Points on this clone: This sample also contains other DNA sequences that code for the same CDR3. CDR3 in amino acids: CASSGQGGQPQHF. The CDR3 coding sequence is TGTGCCAGCAGTGGACAGGGGGGTCAGCCCCAGCATTTT. The rearrangement uses TRBV2 and TRBJ1-5, with 9 bases matching TRBD1. Germline trimming cut 4 bases from V and 6 bases from J; bases unmatched to any gene: 1. The CDR3 is 13 amino acids. Germline V gives CDR1 SNHLY, CDR2 FYNNEI.

The sample holds one count of this clone. The V call is TRBV3-1 (or the pseudogene TRBV3-2), the J call TRBJ1-5; TRBD1 is a possible D gene (5 bases). This CDR3 has 15 residues. The V gene lost 6 bases and the J gene lost 0 bases, with 12 bases spanning the gap. The germline V gene encodes CDR1 LGHDT and CDR2 YNNKEL (reference sequence). CDR3 loop: CASSPTVNSNQPQHF. The CDR3 DNA is TGTGCCAGCAGTCCGACAGTTAATAGCAATCAGCCCCAGCATTTT.

V gene TRBV6-5 combines with J gene TRBJ1-1; TRBD1 matches at 7 bases. Trimming took 2 bases from V and 11 from J; bases not matched to a gene: 2. CDR3 length: 11 residues. Per germline, CDR1 MNHEY and CDR2 SVGAGI. CDR3 in DNA: TGTGCCAGCAGTTACGGGACAGTGGCTTTCTTT. Translated: CASSYGTVAFF.

The rearrangement links TRBV27 to TRBJ1-1; D remains unclear. V lost 3 bases and J 0 bases, leaving 11 bases between the germline ends. The CDR3 sequence is 15 residues long. Germline lookup yields CDR1 MNHEY and CDR2 SMNVEV (reference sequence). CDR3: CASSFEGRMNTEAFF. The CDR3 DNA reads as TGTGCCAGCAGTTTCGAGGGTAGGATGAACACTGAAGCTTTCTTT.

V is TRBV6-5 and J is TRBJ1-1; D is undetermined. CDR3 length equals 14 residues. CDR1 is MNHEY and CDR2 is SVGAGI in the germline V gene. V gave up 6 bases and J gave up 1 base, with 12 bases separating them. The CDR3 nucleotides read TGTGCCAGCAGGCGGGGAGGTTGGAACACTGAAGCTTTCTTT. This translates into CASRRGGWNTEAFF.

The chain has TRBV7-2 and TRBJ1-1; a possible D gene is TRBD1 (6 bases). The germline CDR1 and CDR2 sequences are SGHTA and FQGNSA. Trimming took 2 bases from V and 3 from J, leaving 16 bases between them. The CDR3 runs to 16 residues. For the CDR3, the DNA is TGTGCCAGCAGCTTAACAGGGAGCGCATCGGACACTGAAGCTTTCTTT. Amino acids: CASSLTGSASDTEAFF.

The gene calls are TRBV6-5 and TRBJ1-2; D not resolved. The length of the CDR3 is 13 residues. Deletions cut 0 bases from V and 6 bases from J, with 8 bases between. CDR1 and CDR2 (germline): MNHEY, SVGAGI. DNA of the CDR3: TGTGCCAGCAGTTACTCTTGGGGAGATGGCTACACCTTC. Translation: CASSYSWGDGYTF.

The rearrangement joins TRBV9 to TRBJ2-3; TRBD1 matches 10 bases. CDR1 and CDR2 from the germline V gene are SGDLS and YYNGEE. The CDR3 has 17 amino acids. V lost 0 bases and J lost 2; bases outside the gene matches: 6. As DNA, the CDR3 is TGTGCCAGCAGCGTAGCGGTTGACAGGGGGCCCACAGATACGCAGTATTTT. Its protein is CASSVAVDRGPTDTQYF.